One and the same sample provided the 29 T cell receptor beta chains below, sequenced in a study of blood T cell repertoires in COVID-19. The method was immunoSEQ multiplex PCR; TCRdb's version includes in-frame clones alone and lacks a portion of them. The sample contains about 480,000 clones, roughly 91% of which appear only once. Sequenced material: peripheral blood. The origin of the receptors is a woman between 45 and 65 years old with COVID-19, enrolled during active disease.

The gene calls are TRBV24-1 and TRBJ2-5; 7 bases fit TRBD1. The CDR3 has 17 amino acids. From germline, CDR1 is KGHDR and CDR2 SFDVKD. The V segment lost 3 bases and the J segment 5 bases; nucleotides outside the gene matches: 14. CDR3 amino acids: CATSDNPGVTGMETQYF. CDR3 DNA: TGTGCCACCAGTGATAACCCTGGGGTGACAGGGATGGAGACCCAGTACTTC.

V and J are TRBV18 and TRBJ1-6; D remains unclear. Germline CDR1 KGHSH, CDR2 LQKENI. Trimming left V 6 bases short and J 0 bases short, with 12 bases between. There are 16 residues in the CDR3. CDR3: CASSEVGSSYNSPLHF. DNA of the CDR3: TGTGCCAGCTCCGAGGTGGGGAGCTCCTATAATTCACCCCTCCACTTT.

The CDR3 loop reads CAWSSGGAVEKLFF. As DNA, the CDR3 is TGTGCCTGGAGCTCAGGAGGGGCGGTTGAAAAACTGTTTTTT. The J gene is TRBJ1-4, the V gene TRBV30; D is perhaps TRBD1 (5 bases). The CDR3 length is 14 residues. CDR1 is GTSNPN, CDR2 SVGIG, per germline (reference sequence). V lost 3 bases and J lost 7, with 15 bases in between.

V gene TRBV6-2 or TRBV6-3 combines with J gene TRBJ2-5, with D possibly TRBD1 on 5 matching bases. The CDR3 is made up of 12 amino acids. Trimming took off 4 bases at V and 5 bases at J, with 8 bases between the two ends. Germline CDR1 is MNHEY and CDR2 is SVGEGT. The CDR3 sequence is CASSWGRETQYF. DNA of the CDR3: TGTGCCAGCAGTTGGGGCCGGGAGACCCAGTACTTC.

The genes are TRBV4-2 and TRBJ2-3; 7 bases agree with TRBD2. The length of the CDR3 is 16 residues. After removal of 0 bases from V and 6 bases from J, the junction contained 9 bases not matched to a gene. CDR1 and CDR2 (germline): LGHNA, YNFKEQ. The CDR3 loop reads CASSQDWGGGMDTQYF. The CDR3 DNA follows: TGTGCCAGCAGCCAAGATTGGGGCGGGGGAATGGATACGCAGTATTTT.

This chain connects TRBV5-8 to TRBJ2-1; D may be TRBD1 (5 bases). Per the germline V gene, CDR1 is SGHTS and CDR2 is YDEGEE. The V and J ends lost 2 bases and 5 bases respectively, with 14 bases between them. The CDR3 totals 15 residues. CDR3 residues: CASSFGWGENNEQFF. Written as DNA, the CDR3 is TGTGCCAGCAGCTTTGGATGGGGCGAAAACAATGAGCAGTTCTTC. Full variable domain (rest looked up from reference TRBV5-8 and TRBJ2-1): EAGVTQSPTHLIKTRGQQATLRCSPISGHTSVYWYQQALGLGLQFLLWYDEGEERNRGNFPPRFSGRQFPNYSSELNVNALELEDSALYLCASSFGWGENNEQFFGPGTRLTVL.

The J gene is TRBJ2-7, the V gene TRBV18; tentative D call: TRBD1 (5 bases). The CDR3 loop spans 14 amino acids. V lost 3 bases, J lost 1 base, and 10 bases lay in between. Germline V gives CDR1 KGHSH, CDR2 LQKENI. This CDR3 reads CASSPQTASYEQYF. The CDR3 DNA reads as TGTGCCAGCTCACCTCAGACAGCGTCCTACGAGCAGTACTTC. Together with reference TRBV18 and TRBJ2-7, the CDR3 gives the full variable domain: NAGVMQNPRHLVRRRGQEARLRCSPMKGHSHVYWYRQLPEEGLKFMVYLQKENIIDESGMPKERFSAEFPKEGPSILRIQQVVRGDSAAYFCASSPQTASYEQYFGPGTRLTVT.

The V call is TRBV5-1, the J call TRBJ1-4; D perhaps matches TRBD1 (5 bases). Trimming stripped 0 bases from V and 15 bases from J, with 12 bases between. The CDR3 spans 12 residues. Germline CDR1 reads SGHRS; CDR2 reads YFSETQ. The CDR3 here is CASSLVGRELFF. CDR3 sequence (DNA): TGCGCCAGCAGCTTGGTTGGCAGGGAATTGTTTTTT.

There are a few counts of this clone. This chain uses TRBV24-1 with TRBJ1-3; D is unresolved. Trimming took 2 bases from V and 4 from J, leaving 23 bases between them. The CDR3 totals 19 residues. Germline V gene lookup returns CDR1 KGHDR and CDR2 SFDVKD. The CDR3 region is CATSDSGLATRPDGNTIYF. DNA of the CDR3: TGTGCCACCAGTGATTCGGGTCTCGCAACACGTCCTGACGGAAACACCATATATTTT.

The rearrangement links TRBV7-3 to TRBJ2-7, with a weak D call TRBD1 (6 bases). The CDR3 loop spans 14 amino acids. The germline V gene has CDR1 SGHTA and CDR2 FQGTGA. Trimming pared 5 bases from V and 4 bases from J, leaving 15 bases between. In DNA form, the CDR3 reads TGTGCCAGCAGCCCCGGGACGGGGACATACGAGCAGTACTTC. The encoded protein is CASSPGTGTYEQYF.

The chain joins TRBV30 to TRBJ1-2, with D possibly TRBD1 on 6 matching bases. This CDR3 spans 12 amino acids. CDR1 GTSNPN and CDR2 SVGIG come from the germline V gene (reference sequence). Trimming took 3 bases from V and 8 from J, leaving 13 bases between them. The CDR3 sequence is CAWSHRVLGYTF. CDR3 coding DNA: TGTGCCTGGAGCCACAGGGTCTTAGGCTACACCTTC.

This chain links TRBV27 with TRBJ1-4, with D possibly being TRBD1 (6 bases). The CDR3 consists of 14 residues. V lost 1 base and J 10 bases, leaving 13 bases between the germline ends. Per the germline V gene, CDR1 is MNHEY and CDR2 is SMNVEV (reference sequence). The DNA for the CDR3 is TGTGCCAGCAGTTTATTACAGGGCCTTGGAAAACTGTTTTTT. It encodes CASSLLQGLGKLFF.

CDR3: CSVRDRGTEAFF. In DNA, the CDR3 is TGCAGCGTCCGGGACAGGGGCACTGAAGCTTTCTTT. This chain connects TRBV29-1 to TRBJ1-1, with 10 bases that match TRBD1. The trim removed 6 bases at V and 4 bases at J, leaving 2 bases unmatched. The CDR3 has 12 amino acids. Germline V gives CDR1 SQVTM, CDR2 ANQGSEA.

This rearrangement joins TRBV20-1 to TRBJ2-7, with a tentative D call TRBD1 (6 bases). CDR3 length equals 10 residues. V was clipped by 5 bases and J by 6 bases, with 8 bases between them. Germline V gives CDR1 DFQATT, CDR2 SNEGSKA (reference sequence). CDR3 residues: CSASGVEQYF. CDR3 sequence (DNA): TGCAGTGCTTCAGGGGTCGAGCAGTACTTC.

The chain carries TRBV6-1 and TRBJ1-1; tentative D call: TRBD1 (5 bases). V dropped 3 bases and J dropped 0 bases, with 11 bases sitting between them. The CDR3 is 15 amino acids. The V gene's germline CDR1 is MNHNS and CDR2 SASEGT. The CDR3 DNA follows: TGTGCCAGCAGTGAGTGGGGGGGACTGAACACTGAAGCTTTCTTT. This codes for CASSEWGGLNTEAFF.

The chain links TRBV27 to TRBJ1-2; 7 bases line up with TRBD1. V lost 9 bases and J lost 6; bases outside the gene matches: 13. The germline CDR1 and CDR2 sequences are MNHEY and SMNVEV (reference sequence). The CDR3 has 14 amino acids. CDR3 in amino acids: CASSLRPGGNGYTF. Written as DNA, the CDR3 is TGTGCCAGTAGCCTCCGACCAGGGGGTAATGGCTACACCTTC.

The chain uses TRBV10-3 and TRBJ2-1; 8 bases match TRBD2. The germline gives CDR1 ENHRY, CDR2 SYGVKD. V was clipped by 8 bases and J by 5 bases; unmatched bases: 8. The CDR3 runs to 14 residues. The CDR3 reads CAIQGLGVDNEQFF. The DNA for the CDR3 is TGTGCCATCCAGGGACTAGGAGTGGACAATGAGCAGTTCTTC.

This clone was seen only once. The chain is built from TRBV11-2 and TRBJ1-1; D ambiguous. The CDR3 is 15 amino acids. Germline V gives CDR1 SGHAT, CDR2 FQNNGV. The V end was cut by 7 bases, the J end by 0 bases, with 15 bases between. The CDR3, as DNA: TGTGCCAGCAACGTACGCGGGCGGATGAACACTGAAGCTTTCTTT. Amino acids: CASNVRGRMNTEAFF.

This chain uses TRBV11-3 with TRBJ2-1; D unresolved. V lost 0 bases, J lost 7 bases, and 10 bases lay in between. CDR3 length: 14 amino acids. Per the germline V gene, CDR1 is SGHNT and CDR2 is YENEEA. For the CDR3, the DNA is TGTGCCAGCAGCTTAGATGGTAACTATAATGAGCAGTTCTTC. Amino acids: CASSLDGNYNEQFF.

The rearrangement joins TRBV7-2 to TRBJ1-1; D gene uncertain. Trimming took off 3 bases at V and 4 bases at J, with 12 bases between the two ends. Germline assignment: CDR1 SGHTA and CDR2 FQGNSA. CDR3 length: 14 amino acids. The CDR3 sequence is CASSFSSVVTEAFF. The CDR3, as DNA: TGTGCCAGCAGCTTCTCTTCGGTCGTCACTGAAGCTTTCTTT.

The chain uses TRBV28 and TRBJ2-7; 7 bases map to TRBD2. This CDR3 is 14 amino acids long. Germline V CDR1 and CDR2: MDHEN, SYDVKM. Trimming at V came to 6 bases and at J to 6 bases, leaving 11 bases not matched to a gene. The CDR3 loop is CASRGEGRIREQYF. The CDR3 region has the DNA TGTGCCAGCAGGGGGGAGGGGCGGATACGCGAGCAGTACTTC.

DNA of the CDR3: TGTGCCAGCACGGGACAGGGACGCACAGATACGCAGTATTTT. As protein: CASTGQGRTDTQYF. The chain joins TRBV2 to TRBJ2-3, with 9 bases that match TRBD1. Trimming cost V 7 bases and J 1 base; bases outside gene matches: 3. Germline CDR1 is SNHLY and CDR2 is FYNNEI. This CDR3 is built from 14 residues.

This clone came up once. V usage is TRBV5-6 and J usage is TRBJ2-7; D gene unclear. Trimming left V 2 bases short and J 7 bases short, with 13 bases between. Per germline, CDR1 SGHDT and CDR2 YYEEEE. This CDR3 has 13 residues. The CDR3 here is CASSLSGSLEQYF. CDR3 DNA sequence: TGTGCCAGCAGCTTAAGTGGCTCCTTGGAGCAGTACTTC.

The V call is TRBV14, the J call TRBJ2-1; D might be TRBD2 (5 bases). Germline CDR1 reads SGHDN; CDR2 reads FVKESK. This CDR3 spans 13 amino acids. With 3 bases removed from V and 12 bases from J, the gap between germline ends came to 15 bases. The CDR3 region is CASSHLDPAGQFF. The CDR3 nucleotides are TGTGCCAGCAGCCATCTGGACCCGGCGGGGCAGTTCTTC.

The chain joins TRBV30 to TRBJ2-7; 9 bases map to TRBD1. V dropped 8 bases and J dropped 6; count of bases not matched to a gene: 8. The CDR3 loop spans 12 amino acids. Germline assignment: CDR1 GTSNPN and CDR2 SVGIG (reference sequence). The CDR3 here is CAGTGGWGEQYF. DNA of the CDR3: TGTGCCGGCACAGGGGGCTGGGGCGAGCAGTACTTC.

This chain uses TRBV7-2 with TRBJ2-7, with 9 bases lining up with TRBD2. CDR1 and CDR2 (germline): SGHTA, FQGNSA. CDR3 length equals 14 residues. The ends lost 6 bases at V and 2 bases at J; junction bases unmatched: 5. The CDR3 DNA is TGTGCCAGCAGTTACGGCGGGGGGGCCTACGAGCAGTACTTC. It codes for CASSYGGGAYEQYF. Complete variable domain (other parts from reference TRBV7-2 and TRBJ2-7): GAGVSQSPSNKVTEKGKDVELRCDPISGHTALYWYRQSLGQGLEFLIYFQGNSAPDKSGLPSDRFSAERTGGSVSTLTIQRTQQEDSAVYLCASSYGGGAYEQYFGPGTRLTVT.

The V call is TRBV11-3, the J call TRBJ1-1; the D gene is possibly TRBD1 (6 bases). Germline lookup yields CDR1 SGHNT and CDR2 YENEEA. Trimming cost V 6 bases and J 4 bases, with 12 bases left between them. This CDR3 is 13 amino acids long. The CDR3 here is CASSRGGATEAFF. DNA for the CDR3: TGTGCCAGCAGTCGCGGGGGGGCCACTGAAGCTTTCTTT.

The gene calls are TRBV14 and TRBJ2-7; a possible D gene is TRBD1 (5 bases). The germline gives CDR1 SGHDN, CDR2 FVKESK. The CDR3 contains 13 residues. V shed 0 bases and J shed 5 bases, with 8 bases lying between them. CDR3 nucleotides: TGTGCCAGCAGCCAAGAAAGGGGCAACGAGCAGTACTTC. Translation gives CASSQERGNEQYF.

The CDR3 sequence: CASSSRQGDSDTIYF. The CDR3 DNA reads TGTGCCAGCAGCTCACGCCAGGGGGATTCGGACACCATATATTTT. The rearrangement links TRBV2 to TRBJ1-3; 7 bases are shared with TRBD1. Germline assignment: CDR1 SNHLY and CDR2 FYNNEI. The CDR3 runs to 15 residues. J was trimmed by 8 bases and V by 6 bases; bases with no gene match: 13.